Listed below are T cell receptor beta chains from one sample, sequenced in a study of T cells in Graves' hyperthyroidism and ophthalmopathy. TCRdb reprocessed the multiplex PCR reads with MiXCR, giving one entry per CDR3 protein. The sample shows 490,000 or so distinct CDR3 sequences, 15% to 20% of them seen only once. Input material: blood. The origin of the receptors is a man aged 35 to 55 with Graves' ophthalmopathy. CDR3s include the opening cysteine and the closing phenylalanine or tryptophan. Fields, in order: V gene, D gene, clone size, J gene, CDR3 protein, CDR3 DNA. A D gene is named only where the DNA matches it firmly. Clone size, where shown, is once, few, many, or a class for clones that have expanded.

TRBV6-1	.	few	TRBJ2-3	CASSDRGGDFTDTQYF	TGTGCCAGCAGTGATAGGGGGGGGGACTTCACAGATACGCAGTATTTT
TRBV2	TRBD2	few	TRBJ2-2	CASSELERGWTGELFF	TGTGCCAGCAGTGAATTAGAGCGGGGATGGACCGGGGAGCTGTTTTTT
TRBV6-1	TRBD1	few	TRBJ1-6	CASRSQGKGSPLHF	TGTGCCAGCAGGTCACAGGGGAAGGGTTCACCCCTCCACTTT
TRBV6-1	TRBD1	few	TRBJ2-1	CASSESRGLHEQFF	TGTGCCAGCAGTGAATCCAGGGGGCTCCATGAGCAGTTCTTC
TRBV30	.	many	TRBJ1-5	CAWSVPGNSNQPQHF	TGTGCCTGGAGTGTGCCTGGGAATAGCAATCAGCCCCAGCATTTT
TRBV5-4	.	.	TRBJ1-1	CASSQPGGPGTEAFF	TGTGCCAGCAGCCAACCGGGGGGGCCGGGCACTGAAGCTTTCTTT
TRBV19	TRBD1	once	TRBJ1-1	CASITGGTEAFF	TGTGCCAGTATCACAGGGGGCACTGAAGCTTTCTTT
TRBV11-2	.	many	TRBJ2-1	CASSSQLSSSDEQFF	TGTGCCAGCAGCTCCCAGCTATCGTCGTCGGATGAGCAGTTCTTC
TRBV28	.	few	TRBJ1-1	CASIQRGAPDTEAFF	TGTGCCAGCATTCAAAGGGGGGCCCCAGACACTGAAGCTTTCTTT
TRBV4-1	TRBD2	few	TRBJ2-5	CASSQDPGLGQETQYF	TGCGCCAGCAGCCAAGACCCGGGACTAGGGCAAGAGACCCAGTACTTC
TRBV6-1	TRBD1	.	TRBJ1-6	CASLDRGNNSPLHF	TGTGCCAGTCTTGACAGGGGAAATAATTCACCCCTCCACTTT
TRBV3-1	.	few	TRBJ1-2	CASSSVRINTGPRGYTF	TGTGCCAGCAGTTCGGTGCGGATAAACACAGGGCCTCGAGGCTACACCTTC
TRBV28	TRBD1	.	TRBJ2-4	CASSFQGENIQYF	TGTGCCAGCAGTTTTCAGGGGGAAAACATTCAGTACTTC
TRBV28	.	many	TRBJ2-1	CASSLRVHYNEQFF	TGTGCCAGCAGTCTCAGGGTCCATTACAATGAGCAGTTCTTC
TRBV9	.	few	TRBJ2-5	CASSVGPTGGFRETQYF	TGTGCCAGCAGCGTAGGCCCGACAGGAGGTTTTAGGGAGACCCAGTACTTC
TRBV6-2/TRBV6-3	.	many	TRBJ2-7	CASRDGRYEQYF	TGTGCCAGTCGGGACGGCAGATACGAGCAGTACTTC
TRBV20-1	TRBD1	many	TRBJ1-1	CSASEGARNTEAFF	TGCAGTGCTAGTGAGGGGGCTCGGAACACTGAAGCTTTCTTT
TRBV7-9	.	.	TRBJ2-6	CASSLGGRPSLGANVLTF	TGTGCCAGCAGCTTGGGGGGGCGCCCTTCTTTGGGGGCCAACGTCCTGACTTTC
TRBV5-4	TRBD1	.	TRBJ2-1	CASSRELGTGFYNEQFF	TGTGCCAGCAGCCGGGAACTGGGGACAGGCTTTTACAATGAGCAGTTCTTC
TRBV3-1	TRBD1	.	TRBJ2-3	CASSQDTGADTQYF	TGTGCCAGCAGCCAAGATACAGGGGCAGATACGCAGTATTTT
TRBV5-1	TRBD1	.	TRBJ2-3	CASSPDRVGNTQYF	TGCGCCAGCAGCCCAGACAGGGTCGGAAATACGCAGTATTTT
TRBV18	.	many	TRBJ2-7	CASSPTGTSFEQYF	TGTGCCAGCTCACCAACCGGGACGAGTTTCGAGCAGTACTTC
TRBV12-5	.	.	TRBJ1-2	CASGSETFSYVGYTF	TGTGCTAGTGGTTCGGAGACTTTTTCCTATGTCGGCTACACCTTC
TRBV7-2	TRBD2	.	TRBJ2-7	CASSLPLGTSYHEQYF	TGTGCCAGCAGCTTACCCCTAGGGACTAGCTACCACGAGCAGTACTTC
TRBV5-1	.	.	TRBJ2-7	CASRGGQRNEQYF	TGCGCCAGCAGGGGGGGACAAAGAAACGAGCAGTACTTC
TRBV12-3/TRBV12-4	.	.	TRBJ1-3	CASSRTASPGNTIYF	TGTGCCAGCTCCCGGACGGCTAGCCCTGGAAACACCATATATTTT
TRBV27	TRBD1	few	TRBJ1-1	CASSKGQTEAFF	TGTGCCAGCAGTAAGGGACAGACTGAAGCTTTCTTT
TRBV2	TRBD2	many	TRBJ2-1	CAGKTGTSGGREQFF	TGTGCCGGCAAAACCGGGACTAGCGGCGGTAGGGAGCAGTTCTTC
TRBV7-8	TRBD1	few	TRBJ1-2	CASSTQGGRGYTF	TGTGCCAGCAGCACCCAGGGGGGCCGTGGCTACACCTTC
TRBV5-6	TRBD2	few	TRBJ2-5	CASSRSGIQETQYF	TGTGCCAGCAGCCGAAGCGGGATTCAAGAGACCCAGTACTTC
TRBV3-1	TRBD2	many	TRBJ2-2	CASSQGGAGATNTGELFF	TGTGCCAGCAGCCAAGGTGGAGCGGGGGCCACTAACACCGGGGAGCTGTTTTTT
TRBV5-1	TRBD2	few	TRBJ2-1	CASSSSTSGGYNEQFF	TGCGCCAGCAGCTCCTCGACTAGCGGGGGGTATAATGAGCAGTTCTTC
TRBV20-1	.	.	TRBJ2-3	CSARDWSSGTDTQYF	TGCAGTGCTAGAGATTGGTCTAGCGGCACAGATACGCAGTATTTT
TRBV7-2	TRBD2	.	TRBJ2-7	CASSLSSPGTSGYSYEQYF	TGTGCCAGCAGCTTAAGCTCCCCCGGGACTAGCGGGTATTCCTACGAGCAGTACTTC
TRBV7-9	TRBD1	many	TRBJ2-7	CASSSRAGGFYEQYF	TGTGCCAGCAGCTCCCGGGCAGGGGGATTCTACGAGCAGTACTTC
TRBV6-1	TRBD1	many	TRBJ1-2	CASSSGQGNYGYTF	TGTGCCAGCAGTTCCGGACAGGGCAACTATGGCTACACCTTC
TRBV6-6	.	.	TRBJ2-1	CASSYVRGDVNEQFF	TGTGCCAGCAGTTACGTGAGGGGCGACGTCAATGAGCAGTTCTTC
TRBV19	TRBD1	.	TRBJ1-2	CASTAAGQGGGLNYGYTF	TGTGCCAGTACGGCGGCAGGACAGGGGGGTGGACTTAACTATGGCTACACCTTC
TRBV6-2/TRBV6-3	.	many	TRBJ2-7	CASKQTIASSYEQYF	TGTGCCAGCAAACAGACTATTGCCAGCTCCTACGAGCAGTACTTC
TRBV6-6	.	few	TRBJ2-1	CASSYSAGSSYNEQFF	TGTGCCAGCAGTTACTCGGCGGGAAGCTCCTACAATGAGCAGTTCTTC
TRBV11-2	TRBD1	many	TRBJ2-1	CASSLGTDRNNEQFF	TGTGCCAGCAGCTTAGGAACGGACAGGAACAATGAGCAGTTCTTC
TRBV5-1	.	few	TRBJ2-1	CASSVGLHPQYNEQFF	TGCGCCAGCAGCGTAGGACTTCATCCCCAGTACAATGAGCAGTTCTTC
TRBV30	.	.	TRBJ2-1	CAWTRGSGGDEQFF	TGTGCCTGGACTAGGGGCAGCGGTGGTGATGAGCAGTTCTTC
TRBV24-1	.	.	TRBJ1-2	CATSEPPRPSLPREGYTF	TGTGCCACCAGTGAGCCCCCCAGGCCGTCGCTTCCCCGGGAGGGCTACACCTTC
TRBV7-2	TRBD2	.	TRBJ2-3	CASSAGGRGTDTQYF	TGTGCCAGCAGCGCGGGTGGGAGGGGCACAGATACGCAGTATTTT
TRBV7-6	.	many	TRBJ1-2	CASSAGTPGSGYTF	TGTGCCAGCAGCGCCGGGACACCGGGGAGTGGCTACACCTTC
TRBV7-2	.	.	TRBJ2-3	CASSEYLDMQYF	TGTGCCAGCAGCGAATATTTAGATATGCAGTATTTT
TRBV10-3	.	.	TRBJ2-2	CAISESTLLAGPNTGELFF	TGTGCCATCAGTGAGTCTACGTTACTAGCAGGTCCGAACACCGGGGAGCTGTTTTTT
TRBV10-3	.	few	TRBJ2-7	CAIGHIEQYF	TGTGCCATCGGACACATCGAGCAGTACTTC
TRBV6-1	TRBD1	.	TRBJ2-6	CATYRGAGANVLTF	TGTGCCACCTACAGGGGAGCTGGGGCCAACGTCCTGACTTTC
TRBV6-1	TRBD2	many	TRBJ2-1	CASTFDTSGGFEQFF	TGTGCCAGCACCTTTGATACTAGCGGGGGGTTTGAGCAGTTCTTC
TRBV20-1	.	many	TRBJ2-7	CSAPQGLSYEQYF	TGCAGTGCTCCTCAGGGTTTGTCCTACGAGCAGTACTTC
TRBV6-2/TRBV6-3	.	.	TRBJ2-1	CASSSVIQQNEQFF	TGTGCCAGCAGTTCGGTGATACAGCAAAATGAGCAGTTCTTC
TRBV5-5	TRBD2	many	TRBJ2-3	CASSYGLAVQYF	TGTGCCAGCAGCTACGGACTAGCGGTGCAGTATTTT
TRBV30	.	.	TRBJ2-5	CAWSKGGMRETQYF	TGTGCCTGGAGTAAAGGGGGGATGAGGGAGACCCAGTACTTC